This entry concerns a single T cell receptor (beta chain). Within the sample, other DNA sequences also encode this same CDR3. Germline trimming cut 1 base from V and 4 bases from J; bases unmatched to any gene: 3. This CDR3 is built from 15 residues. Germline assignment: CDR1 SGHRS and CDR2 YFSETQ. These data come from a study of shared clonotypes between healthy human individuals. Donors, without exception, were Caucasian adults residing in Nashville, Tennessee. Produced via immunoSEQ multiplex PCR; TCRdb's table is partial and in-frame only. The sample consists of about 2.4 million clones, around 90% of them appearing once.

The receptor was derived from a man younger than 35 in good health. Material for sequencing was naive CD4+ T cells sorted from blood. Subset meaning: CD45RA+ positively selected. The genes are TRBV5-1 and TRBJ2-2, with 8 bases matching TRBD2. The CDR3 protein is CASSLTSGITGELFF. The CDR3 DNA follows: TGCGCCAGCAGCTTGACTAGCGGAATCACCGGGGAGCTGTTTTTT.